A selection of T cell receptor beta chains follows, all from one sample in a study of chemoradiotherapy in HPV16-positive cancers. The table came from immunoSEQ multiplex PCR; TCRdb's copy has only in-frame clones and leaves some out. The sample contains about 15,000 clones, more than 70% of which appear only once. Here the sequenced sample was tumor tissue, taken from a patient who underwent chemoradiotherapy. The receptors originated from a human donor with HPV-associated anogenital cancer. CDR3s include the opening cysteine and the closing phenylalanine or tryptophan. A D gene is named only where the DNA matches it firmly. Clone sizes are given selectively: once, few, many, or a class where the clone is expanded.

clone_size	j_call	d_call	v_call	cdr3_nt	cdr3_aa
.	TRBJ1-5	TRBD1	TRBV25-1	TGTGCCAGCAGTGGGGACAGCCGAGGGCCCCAGCATTTT	CASSGDSRGPQHF
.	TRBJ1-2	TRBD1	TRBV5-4	TGTGCCAGCAGCTTGGTGAACCGACCGGGACAGGACTATGGCTACACCTTC	CASSLVNRPGQDYGYTF
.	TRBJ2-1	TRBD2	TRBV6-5	TGTGCCAGCAAAATACTAGCGGGAGGTAACAATGAGCAGTTCTTC	CASKILAGGNNEQFF
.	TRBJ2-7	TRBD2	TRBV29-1	TGCAGCGCGACACCGGGACTAGCGGGAGAAAACGAGCAGTACTTC	CSATPGLAGENEQYF
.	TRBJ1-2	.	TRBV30	TGTGCCTGGAAATCAAGGAGCCGCGGCTACACCTTC	CAWKSRSRGYTF
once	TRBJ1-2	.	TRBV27	TGTGCCAGCAGTTGGGAGCAGGCTTACTATGGCTACACCTTC	CASSWEQAYYGYTF
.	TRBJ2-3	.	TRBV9	TGTGCCAGCAGCGTAGGGATGAATGAGGCCACAGATACGCAGTATTTT	CASSVGMNEATDTQYF
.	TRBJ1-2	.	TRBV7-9	TGTGCCGGAACAAGAGGTTACGGCTATGGCTACACCTTC	CAGTRGYGYGYTF
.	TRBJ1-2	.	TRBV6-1	TGTGCCAGCAGTGAAATCCGGGACGACTATGGCTACACCTTC	CASSEIRDDYGYTF
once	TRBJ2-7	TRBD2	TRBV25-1	TGTGCCAGCAGTGACCAATTGGGGAGGGGCGGGAGCGCCTACGAGCAGTACTTC	CASSDQLGRGGSAYEQYF
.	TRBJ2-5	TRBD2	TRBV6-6	TGTGCCAGCAGTCTTCGCGGGGAGGGGGAGACCCAGTACTTC	CASSLRGEGETQYF
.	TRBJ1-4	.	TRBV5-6	TGTGCCAGCAGCTTGCGGGGGATCGGGAATGAAAAACTGTTTTTT	CASSLRGIGNEKLFF
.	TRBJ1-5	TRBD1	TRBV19	TGTGCCAGTAATAAGGGGGCTGATGGCAATCAGCCCCAGCATTTT	CASNKGADGNQPQHF
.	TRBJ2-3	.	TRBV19	TGTGCCAGTAGTATTGGAGGGGAGGTCACAGATACGCAGTATTTT	CASSIGGEVTDTQYF
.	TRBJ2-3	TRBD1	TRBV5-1	TGCGCCAGCAGCTTATCACAGGGGGGAACAGATACGCAGTATTTT	CASSLSQGGTDTQYF
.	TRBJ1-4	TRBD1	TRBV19	TGTGCCAGTAGTGCGACAGGGGAAGGGGAAAAACTGTTTTTT	CASSATGEGEKLFF
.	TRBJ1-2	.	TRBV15	TGTGCCACCAGCAGAGAGAGGGTCAATTATGGCTACACCTTC	CATSRERVNYGYTF
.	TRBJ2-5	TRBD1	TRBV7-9	TGTGCCAGCAGCCTACAGGGGTACCAAGAGACCCAGTACTTC	CASSLQGYQETQYF
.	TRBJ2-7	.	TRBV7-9	TGTGCCAGCAGCTTAGCGCTGGGACAAGAGAACGAGCAGTACTTC	CASSLALGQENEQYF
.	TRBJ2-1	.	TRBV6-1	TGTGCCAGCAGTGAAGCAATGGGGCAGGGAGTCTTC	CASSEAMGQGVF
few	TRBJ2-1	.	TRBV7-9	TGTGCCAGCTCGCCGCTGGATGAGCAGTTCTTC	CASSPLDEQFF
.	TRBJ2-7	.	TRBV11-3	TGTGCCAGCAGCCGTTACAGCCACGAGCAGTACTTC	CASSRYSHEQYF
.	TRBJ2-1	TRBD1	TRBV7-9	TGTGCCAGCAGCCTGGGACAGGGGGCAAGTGAGCAGTTCTTC	CASSLGQGASEQFF
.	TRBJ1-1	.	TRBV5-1	TGCGCCAGCAGCAGCCTAAGGACGGTGAACACTGAAGCTTTCTTT	CASSSLRTVNTEAFF
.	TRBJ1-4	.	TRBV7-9	TGTGCCAGCAGCTTAGGGGGCGCGAATGAAAAACTGTTTTTT	CASSLGGANEKLFF
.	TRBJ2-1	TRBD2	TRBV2	TGTGCCAGCAGTGGACTAGCTGACTACAATGAGCAGTTCTTC	CASSGLADYNEQFF
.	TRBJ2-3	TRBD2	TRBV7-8	TGTGCCAGCAGCTTAGTTAGCGGGGCCACAGATACGCAGTATTTT	CASSLVSGATDTQYF
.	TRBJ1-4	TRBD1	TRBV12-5	TGTGCTAGTGGTTTGGGTACCCGGGCCGGGGACAGGAATGAAAAACTGTTTTTT	CASGLGTRAGDRNEKLFF
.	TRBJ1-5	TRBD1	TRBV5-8	TGTGCCAGCAGGAGTGGGAGGACAGGGTTAGGGTATCAGCCCCAGCATTTT	CASRSGRTGLGYQPQHF
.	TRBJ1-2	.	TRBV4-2	TGTGCCAGCAGCCTCGGGAGCCCTGGGGGCTACACCTTC	CASSLGSPGGYTF
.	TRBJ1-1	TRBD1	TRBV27	TGTGCCAGCAGTCCAGGGGGAAGCGCTGAAGCTTTCTTT	CASSPGGSAEAFF
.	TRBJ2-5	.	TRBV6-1	TGTGCCAGCACCTTTTCTCAAGAGACCCAGTACTTC	CASTFSQETQYF
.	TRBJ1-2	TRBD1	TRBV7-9	TGTGCCAGCAGCTTAGATGGACAGGGAGGAAGGAAAGGCTACACCTTC	CASSLDGQGGRKGYTF
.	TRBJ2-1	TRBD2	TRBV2	TGTGCCAGCAGTGCGACTAGCGGCAACAATGAGCAGTTCTTC	CASSATSGNNEQFF
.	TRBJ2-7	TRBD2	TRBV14	TGTGCCAGCAGCCAAAGGGGGCCGCGGGGGACCCCCCGCCGACTAGCGGGAGGGTGGAACGAGCAGTACTTC	CASSQRGPRGTPRRLAGGWNEQYF
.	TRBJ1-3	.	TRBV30	TGTGCCTGGAGGGCCCCCGGCACCATATATTTT	CAWRAPGTIYF
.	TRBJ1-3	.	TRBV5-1	TGCGCCAGCAGCTTGGGAGGGAACTCTGGAAACACCATATATTTT	CASSLGGNSGNTIYF
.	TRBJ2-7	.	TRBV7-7	TGTGCTAGCAGCTTAGTGTGGGGCTACGAGCAGTACTTC	CASSLVWGYEQYF
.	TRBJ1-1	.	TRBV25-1	TGTGCCAGGCCTTGGGGGCGGAACACTGAAGCTTTCTTT	CARPWGRNTEAFF
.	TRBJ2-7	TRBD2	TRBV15	TGTGCCACCAGCAGAGGGACTAGCAGGTCCTACGAGCAGTACTTC	CATSRGTSRSYEQYF
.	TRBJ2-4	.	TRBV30	TGTGCCTGGAGTAGGTTACACTTAGCCAAAAACATTCAGTACTTC	CAWSRLHLAKNIQYF
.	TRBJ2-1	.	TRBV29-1	TGCAGCGTTGGACCGCTGGGCGATGAGCAGTTCTTC	CSVGPLGDEQFF
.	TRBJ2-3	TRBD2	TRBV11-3	TGTGCCAGCAGCCCCGAGGGACTAGCGGGAGGGTCTGATACGCAGTATTTT	CASSPEGLAGGSDTQYF
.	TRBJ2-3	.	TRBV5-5	TGTGCCAGCAGCGCTTTGGGCACAGATACGCAGTATTTT	CASSALGTDTQYF
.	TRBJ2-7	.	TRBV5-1	TGCGCCAGCAGCCCGGAGGGTTTTGGCGAGCAGTACTTC	CASSPEGFGEQYF
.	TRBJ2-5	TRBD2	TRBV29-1	TGCAGCGTGGTCCTAGCGGGACGAGAGACCCAGTACTTC	CSVVLAGRETQYF
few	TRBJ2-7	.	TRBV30	TGTGCCTGGAAAGGGGGCTACGAGCAGTACTTC	CAWKGGYEQYF
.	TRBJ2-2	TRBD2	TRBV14	TGTGCCAGCAGCCACTGGGCGGGAGGGAACACCGGGGAGCTGTTTTTT	CASSHWAGGNTGELFF
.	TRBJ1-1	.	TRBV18	TGTGCCAGCTCGCGGACAGATCGGGACACTGAAGCTTTCTTT	CASSRTDRDTEAFF
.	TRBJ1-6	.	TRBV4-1	TGCGCCAGCAGCCATGAGGCCTGGGAAAATTCACCCCTCCACTTT	CASSHEAWENSPLHF
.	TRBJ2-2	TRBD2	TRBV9	TGTGCCAGCAGCCGGACTAGCGGGAACACCGGGGAGCTGTTTTTT	CASSRTSGNTGELFF
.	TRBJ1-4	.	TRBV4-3	TGCGCCAGCAGCCAAGATCGGGCAGGGGTAACTAATGAAAAACTGTTTTTT	CASSQDRAGVTNEKLFF
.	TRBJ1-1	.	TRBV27	TGTGCCAGCAACCCCGAGGGGGGGGCATTTGGGGAGGGGACTGAAGCTTTCTTT	CASNPEGGAFGEGTEAFF
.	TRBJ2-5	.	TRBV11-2	TGTGCCAGCAGCTTAGGATTGGGACCCACGGAGACCCAGTACTTC	CASSLGLGPTETQYF
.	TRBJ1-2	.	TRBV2	TGTGCCAGCACGGGAAATCTTAACTATGGCTACACCTTC	CASTGNLNYGYTF
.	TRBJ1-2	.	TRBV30	TGTGCCTGGAGTCTCTACGATGGCTACACCTTC	CAWSLYDGYTF
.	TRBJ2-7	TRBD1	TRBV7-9	TGTGCCAGCAGCTCGGCACAGGGGGCTCGTAGCGAGCAGTACTTC	CASSSAQGARSEQYF
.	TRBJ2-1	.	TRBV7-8	TGTGCCAGCAGCTTAGTGCGGGACAACTCCTACAATGAGCAGTTCTTC	CASSLVRDNSYNEQFF
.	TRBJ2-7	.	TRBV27	TGTGCCAGCAGTGCGACTGGTACCTACGAGCAGTACTTC	CASSATGTYEQYF